The 16 T cell receptor beta chains below were found in one sample sequenced in a study of OX40 agonist ivuxolimab in advanced cancers. Data came from immunoSEQ multiplex PCR; TCRdb stores just in-frame clones and leaves some out. The sample consists of some 100,000 clones, about nine tenths of them appearing once. The sequencing used CD4+ or CD8+ T cells sorted from blood, collected in a trial of the OX40 agonist ivuxolimab. Source of these receptors: an adult with an advanced solid tumor such as melanoma, head and neck, liver or kidney cancer.

The chain links TRBV29-1 to TRBJ1-1, with D tentatively TRBD1 (5 bases). The V gene's germline CDR1 is SQVTM and CDR2 ANQGSEA. This CDR3 comprises 15 residues. Trimming took off 7 bases at V and 4 bases at J, with 22 bases between the two ends. The CDR3 loop reads CSAGIWGGSATEAFF. CDR3 bases: TGCAGCGCCGGAATTTGGGGGGGTTCGGCCACTGAAGCTTTCTTT. The full variable domain, rest sourced from reference TRBV29-1 and TRBJ1-1, is SAVISQKPSRDICQRGTSLTIQCQVDSQVTMMFWYRQQPGQSLTLIATANQGSEATYESGFVIDKFPISRPNLTFSTLTVSNMSPEDSSIYLCSAGIWGGSATEAFFGQGTRLTVV.

This clone was picked up a small number of times. This chain joins TRBV7-2 and TRBJ1-6; the D is unclear. The CDR3 is 15 residues long. Germline assignment: CDR1 SGHTA and CDR2 FQGNSA. V lost 0 bases to trimming and J lost 5 bases, with 8 bases between them. The CDR3 reads CASSLAHTHNSPLHF. CDR3 DNA sequence: TGTGCCAGCAGCTTAGCCCATACCCATAATTCACCCCTCCACTTT.

The genes are TRBV9 and TRBJ2-1; D gene unclear. This CDR3 spans 11 amino acids. V was trimmed by 0 bases and J by 15 bases, leaving 10 bases between them. Germline CDR1 SGDLS, CDR2 YYNGEE. This CDR3 is CASSVDGYPFF. Here the CDR3 DNA reads TGTGCCAGCAGCGTAGATGGCTATCCGTTCTTC. Full variable domain (missing parts from reference TRBV9 and TRBJ2-1): DSGVTQTPKHLITATGQRVTLRCSPRSGDLSVYWYQQSLDQGLQFLIQYYNGEERAKGNILERFSAQQFPDLHSELNLSSLELGDSALYFCASSVDGYPFFGPGTRLTVL.

The gene calls are TRBV11-2 and TRBJ2-7, with D maybe TRBD1 (6 bases). Germline assignment: CDR1 SGHAT and CDR2 FQNNGV. Trimming removed 2 bases at V and 3 bases at J, with 14 bases between. This CDR3 comprises 15 residues. The CDR3 here is CASSLRTEVYYEQYF. The DNA of the CDR3 is TGTGCCAGCAGCTTAAGGACAGAAGTATACTACGAGCAGTACTTC.

Regarding this clone: The identical CDR3 is also encoded by other nucleotide sequences in the sample. The chain uses TRBV5-4 and TRBJ2-3; 7 bases agree with TRBD2. CDR1 and CDR2 from the germline V gene are SGHNT and YYREEE (reference sequence). Germline trimming cut 2 bases from V and 1 base from J; bases unmatched to any gene: 1. The CDR3 covers 14 residues. Written as DNA, the CDR3 is TGTGCCAGCAGCTTACGGGGGGGCACAGATACGCAGTATTTT. Translated: CASSLRGGTDTQYF.

This clone came up once. This chain links TRBV7-8 with TRBJ2-1, with D tentatively TRBD2 (6 bases). This CDR3 is built from 15 residues. V was pared by 9 bases and J by 1 base, with 16 bases between. CDR1 is SGHVS and CDR2 is FQNEAQ in the germline V gene. The CDR3 DNA sequence: TGTGCCAGTAACCGGGGGACTGGATCCTACAATGAGCAGTTCTTC. Translating gives CASNRGTGSYNEQFF.

The chain carries TRBV18 and TRBJ1-2, with 10 nucleotides matching TRBD1. Germline CDR1 reads KGHSH; CDR2 reads LQKENI. The CDR3 contains 16 residues. V trimming: 3 bases; J trimming: 3 bases; junction bases outside the gene matches: 7. The chain's CDR3 is CASSPNDRGLDYGYTF. The CDR3 DNA reads TGTGCCAGCTCACCGAATGACAGGGGGCTTGACTATGGCTACACCTTC.

This chain joins TRBV14 and TRBJ1-5; tentatively, D is TRBD1 (5 bases). Germline V CDR1 and CDR2: SGHDN, FVKESK. The CDR3 has 20 residues. Trimming shortened V by 4 bases and J by 0 bases, and 25 bases separated the two germline ends. CDR3: CASSLARGTATYYSNQPQHF. DNA for the CDR3: TGTGCCAGCAGCCTCGCCCGAGGGACCGCAACATATTATAGCAATCAGCCCCAGCATTTT. The whole variable domain, filled in from reference TRBV14 and TRBJ1-5, reads EAGVTQFPSHSVIEKGQTVTLRCDPISGHDNLYWYRRVMGKEIKFLLHFVKESKQDESGMPNNRFLAERTGGTYSTLKVQPAELEDSGVYFCASSLARGTATYYSNQPQHFGDGTRLSIL.

The V gene is TRBV10-3, the J gene TRBJ2-1; D unresolved. The CDR3 is 12 amino acids. Germline CDR1 reads ENHRY; CDR2 reads SYGVKD. V lost 6 bases to trimming and J lost 0 bases, with 3 bases between them. CDR3 residues: CAIRDSYNEQFF. The CDR3 DNA reads as TGTGCCATCAGGGACTCCTACAATGAGCAGTTCTTC.

The chain uses TRBV14 and TRBJ1-1; tentative D call: TRBD1 (6 bases). V was pared by 3 bases and J by 1 base, with 18 bases between. CDR3 length equals 17 residues. CDR1 is SGHDN and CDR2 is FVKESK in the germline V gene. DNA of the CDR3: TGTGCCAGCAGCCAGCTAACGGGGGGCAGGGGGAACACTGAAGCTTTCTTT. Translation gives CASSQLTGGRGNTEAFF.

This rearrangement joins TRBV9 to TRBJ1-2; unclear D gene. Germline CDR1 SGDLS, CDR2 YYNGEE. V was trimmed by 3 bases and J by 4 bases, leaving 22 bases between them. There are 17 residues in the CDR3. In nucleotides, the CDR3 is TGTGCCAGCAGCGCGCTCGCAGGTCAGGTGGGGATCTATGGCTACACCTTC. It codes for CASSALAGQVGIYGYTF.

This chain links TRBV2 with TRBJ1-4, with TRBD1 matching 9 bases. The length of the CDR3 is 14 residues. Germline CDR1 and CDR2: SNHLY and FYNNEI. Trimming at V came to 6 bases and at J to 4 bases, leaving 3 bases not matched to a gene. The CDR3 region is CASSWGQGNEKLFF. The CDR3 DNA is TGTGCCAGCAGCTGGGGACAGGGTAATGAAAAACTGTTTTTT.

The chain joins TRBV9 to TRBJ2-1; 14 positions match TRBD2. Germline loops: CDR1 SGDLS, CDR2 YYNGEE. The CDR3 consists of 18 residues. J was trimmed by 0 bases and V by 4 bases; bases with no gene match: 6. The CDR3 DNA reads as TGTGCCAGCAGCCTGGGACTAGCGGGAGCAGGCTCCTACAATGAGCAGTTCTTC. Its protein is CASSLGLAGAGSYNEQFF.

The V call is TRBV19, the J call TRBJ1-4, with D maybe TRBD1 (5 bases). The germline V gene encodes CDR1 LNHDA and CDR2 SQIVND (reference sequence). The CDR3 is 15 amino acids. Trimming took off 5 bases at V and 4 bases at J, with 14 bases between the two ends. CDR3 region: CASSFNRQLNEKLFF. CDR3 bases: TGTGCCAGTAGTTTTAACCGACAGCTTAATGAAAAACTGTTTTTT.

As concerns this clone: Relative to the germline gene, one junction end is altered; a read error may explain this. V and J are TRBV29-1 and TRBJ2-1; D could derive from TRBD1 or TRBD2 (5 bases each). CDR3 length: 15 amino acids. The V gene's germline CDR1 is SQVTM and CDR2 ANQGSEA. The CDR3 DNA sequence: TGCAGCGTTGTAGGGACCTTTCACTCCCACAATGAGCAGTTCTTC. Translating it yields CSVVGTFHSHNEQFF.

The chain recombines TRBV5-1 with TRBJ1-1; D is undetermined. Germline V CDR1 and CDR2: SGHRS, YFSETQ. V was trimmed by 0 bases and J by 6 bases, leaving 12 bases between them. The CDR3 has 14 residues. CDR3 sequence (DNA): TGCGCCAGCAGCTTGGATGGGTTGGGCGCTGAAGCTTTCTTT. Encoded protein: CASSLDGLGAEAFF.